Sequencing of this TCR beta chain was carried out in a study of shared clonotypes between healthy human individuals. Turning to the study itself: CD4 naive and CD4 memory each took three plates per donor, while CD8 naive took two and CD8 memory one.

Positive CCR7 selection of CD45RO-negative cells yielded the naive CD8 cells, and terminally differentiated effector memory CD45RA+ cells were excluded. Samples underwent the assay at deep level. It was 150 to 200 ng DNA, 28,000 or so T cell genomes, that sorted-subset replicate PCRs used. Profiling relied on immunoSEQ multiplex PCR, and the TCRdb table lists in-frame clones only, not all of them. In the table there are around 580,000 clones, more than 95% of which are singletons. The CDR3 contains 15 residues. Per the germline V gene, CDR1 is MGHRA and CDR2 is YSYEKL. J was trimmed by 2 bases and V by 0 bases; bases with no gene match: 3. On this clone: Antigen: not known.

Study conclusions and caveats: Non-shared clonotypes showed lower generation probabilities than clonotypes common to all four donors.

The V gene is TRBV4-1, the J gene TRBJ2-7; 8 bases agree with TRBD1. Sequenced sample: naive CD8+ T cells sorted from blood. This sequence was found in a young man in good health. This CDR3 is CASSQDGTGAYEQYF. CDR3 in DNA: TGCGCCAGCAGCCAAGATGGGACAGGCGCCTACGAGCAGTACTTC.